This T cell receptor beta chain was profiled in a study of T cell responses to AZD1222 COVID-19 vaccine. Across the study: Whether given at about 4 or about 12 weeks, second doses were pooled. The study, taken as a whole, reports: With dominance at 160-218 and 743-854, vaccine-associated CD4 TCRs spanned spike. Among spike-specific TCRs, nearly half reportedly target unmutated variant regions. Just six people given AZD1222 tested seropositive at baseline.

Profiled with immunoSEQ multiplex PCR; TCRdb holds only in-frame clones, not every one. The repertoire holds some 140,000 clones, with roughly 90% as singletons. This CDR3 has 12 amino acids. Trimming stripped 8 bases from V and 6 bases from J, with 13 bases between. Per germline, CDR1 LGHDT and CDR2 YNNKEL (reference sequence). As for this clone: The antigen is unknown.

The clonotype comes from an adult in good health. The source was peripheral blood, collected on day 0 of AZD1222 vaccination. The chain employs TRBV3-1 (or the pseudogene TRBV3-2) and TRBJ1-1; tentative D call: TRBD1 (5 bases). The CDR3, as DNA: TGTGCCAGCCAGAACGGGGCCTCTGAAGCTTTCTTT. Its protein is CASQNGASEAFF.